A selection of T cell receptor beta chains follows, all from one sample in a study of cytomegalovirus exposure and HLA in healthy donors. Method: immunoSEQ multiplex PCR; TCRdb's copy keeps in-frame clones and lacks some. The table records 40,000 or so clones, around 64% of them present only once. The sequenced sample consisted of PBMCs. All receptors derive from a human donor in good health. Both conserved end residues are part of each CDR3. Each record gives: V gene, CDR3 length, CDR3 protein.

v_call: TRBV7-2; cdr3_length: 16; cdr3_aa: CASSLSAGGPYNEQFF
v_call: TRBV5-1; cdr3_length: 15; cdr3_aa: CASSLGDTALDTQYF
v_call: TRBV7-9; cdr3_length: 16; cdr3_aa: CASSLRQGEGHTEAFF
v_call: TRBV5-1; cdr3_length: 14; cdr3_aa: CASSPDRTNTEAFF
v_call: TRBV5-1; cdr3_length: 14; cdr3_aa: CASRTGGSTLGYTF
v_call: TRBV6-1; cdr3_length: 12; cdr3_aa: CASSEAGGREYF
v_call: TRBV4-2; cdr3_length: 16; cdr3_aa: CASSQTTAAGSYEQYF
v_call: TRBV7-8; cdr3_length: 18; cdr3_aa: CASSLDYRDRGRNQPQHF
v_call: TRBV28; cdr3_length: 13; cdr3_aa: CASSSDRNSPLHF
v_call: TRBV11-2; cdr3_length: 14; cdr3_aa: CASSLGTPSYEQYF
v_call: TRBV6-5; cdr3_length: 13; cdr3_aa: CASSEQGVYGYTF
v_call: TRBV5-6; cdr3_length: 14; cdr3_aa: CASSFRQISYEQYF
v_call: TRBV11-2; cdr3_length: 16; cdr3_aa: CASSHGTGDSGNTIYF
v_call: TRBV4-2; cdr3_length: 15; cdr3_aa: CASSLRDPGEDTQYF
v_call: TRBV5-1; cdr3_length: 15; cdr3_aa: CASSTFGEVRETQYF
v_call: TRBV7-9; cdr3_length: 13; cdr3_aa: CASSFTTQDTQYF
v_call: TRBV4-1; cdr3_length: 16; cdr3_aa: CASSRVLAGGTYERYF
v_call: TRBV29-1; cdr3_length: 13; cdr3_aa: CSVGDRENTEAFF
v_call: TRBV9; cdr3_length: 16; cdr3_aa: CASSVGTAEGLETQYF